This T cell receptor (beta chain) was observed in a study of identical twins. MiXCR, run by TCRdb on the 5' RACE reads, gives a single entry per CDR3 protein. This table has around 1.7 million distinct CDR3 sequences, roughly a third appearing once. On this clonotype: The antigen is not known.

Study-level points and caveats: Potential partial confounding of zero-insertion analyses by invariant MAIT and iNKT cells was noted. Beta out-of-frame sequences showed weaker excess sharing between twins.

Germline assignment: CDR1 LNHDA and CDR2 SQIVND (reference sequence). The CDR3 has 18 residues. Trimming took 5 bases from V and 1 from J, leaving 23 bases between them. The donor group consisted entirely of healthy Caucasians. Sequences were obtained from cord blood. This chain connects TRBV19 to TRBJ1-1, with TRBD1 as a possible D gene (6 bases). The clonotype originates from a newborn girl in good health. The CDR3 DNA is TGTGCCAGTAGTGCGATCCGGTCTCCGACAGGCGAGAACACTGAAGCTTTCTTT. Protein product: CASSAIRSPTGENTEAFF.